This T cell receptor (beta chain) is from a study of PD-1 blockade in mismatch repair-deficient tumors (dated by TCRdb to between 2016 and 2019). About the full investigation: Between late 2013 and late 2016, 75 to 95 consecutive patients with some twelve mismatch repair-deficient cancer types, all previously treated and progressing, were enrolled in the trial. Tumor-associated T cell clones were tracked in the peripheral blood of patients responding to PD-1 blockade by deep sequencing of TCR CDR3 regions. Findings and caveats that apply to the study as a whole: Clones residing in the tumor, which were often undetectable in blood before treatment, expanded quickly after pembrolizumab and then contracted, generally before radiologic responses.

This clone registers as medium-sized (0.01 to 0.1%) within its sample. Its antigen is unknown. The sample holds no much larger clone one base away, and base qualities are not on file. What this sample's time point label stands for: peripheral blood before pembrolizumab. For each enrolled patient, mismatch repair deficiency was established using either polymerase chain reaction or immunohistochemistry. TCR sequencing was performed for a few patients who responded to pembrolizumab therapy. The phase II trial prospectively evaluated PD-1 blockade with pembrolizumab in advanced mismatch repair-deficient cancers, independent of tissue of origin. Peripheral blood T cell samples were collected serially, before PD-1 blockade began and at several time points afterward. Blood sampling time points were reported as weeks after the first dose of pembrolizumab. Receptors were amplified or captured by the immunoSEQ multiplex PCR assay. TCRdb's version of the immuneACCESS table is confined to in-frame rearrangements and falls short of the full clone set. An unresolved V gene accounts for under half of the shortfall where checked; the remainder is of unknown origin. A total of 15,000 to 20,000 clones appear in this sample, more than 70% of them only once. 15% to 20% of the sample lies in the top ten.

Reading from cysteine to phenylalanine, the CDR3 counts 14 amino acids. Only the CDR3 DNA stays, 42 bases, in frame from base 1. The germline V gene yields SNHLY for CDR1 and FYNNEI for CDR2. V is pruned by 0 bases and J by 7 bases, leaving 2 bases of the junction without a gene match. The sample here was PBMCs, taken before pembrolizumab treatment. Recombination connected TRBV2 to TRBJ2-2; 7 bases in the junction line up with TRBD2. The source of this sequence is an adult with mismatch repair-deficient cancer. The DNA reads TGTGCCAGCAGTGAAGCGGGGGAGGGCGGGGAGCTGTTTTTT. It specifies CASSEAGEGGELFF.